Listed below are T cell receptor beta chains from one sample, sequenced in a study of blood T cell repertoires in COVID-19. Assay used: immunoSEQ multiplex PCR; TCRdb lists only in-frame clones, some missing. The table includes about 20,000 clones, more than 80% detected once. Source material: peripheral blood. These receptor sequences come from a human donor in a cohort sampled during active COVID-19. The CDR3 runs from the conserved cysteine through the conserved F or W. The D gene is left open where the match is weak. Size tells how often a clone was seen (once, few, many) or the class of an expanded clone, and some rows leave it out.

D: TRBD2; size: .; V: TRBV15; J: TRBJ2-3; DNA: TGTGCCACCAGCAGAGATGACCCTACTAGCGGGGAGGAATTCATATATACGCAGTATTTT; CDR3: CATSRDDPTSGEEFIYTQYF
D: .; size: .; V: TRBV15; J: TRBJ2-3; DNA: TGTGCCACCAGCAGAGCTCAAGAGAGCACAGATACGCAGTATTTT; CDR3: CATSRAQESTDTQYF
D: .; size: .; V: TRBV28; J: TRBJ1-1; DNA: TGTGCCAGCCTGAGGTACACTGAAGCTTTCTTT; CDR3: CASLRYTEAFF
D: .; size: .; V: TRBV11-2; J: TRBJ1-1; DNA: TGTGCCAGCAGCCCCGGGGGGGGGCTGTGGACTGAAGCTTTCTTT; CDR3: CASSPGGGLWTEAFF
D: .; size: .; V: TRBV6-1; J: TRBJ1-1; DNA: TGTGCCAGCAGTGAAGTTGGGGCTACTGAAGCTTTCTTT; CDR3: CASSEVGATEAFF
D: .; size: once; V: TRBV5-4; J: TRBJ2-7; DNA: TGTGCCAGCAGCTTGGGGGGCGGATACTACGAGCAGTACTTC; CDR3: CASSLGGGYYEQYF
D: .; size: .; V: TRBV11-2; J: TRBJ2-1; DNA: TGTGCCAGCAGGACAGACTTGTCCCGCTACAATGAGCAGTTCTTC; CDR3: CASRTDLSRYNEQFF
D: .; size: .; V: TRBV29-1; J: TRBJ2-5; DNA: TGCAGCGTCGACAACGAAATTTGGGAGACCCAGTACTTC; CDR3: CSVDNEIWETQYF
D: .; size: .; V: TRBV4-1; J: TRBJ1-4; DNA: TGCGCCAGCAGCTACCGGGGGGGAGAAAAACTGTTTTTT; CDR3: CASSYRGGEKLFF
D: TRBD1; size: few; V: TRBV6-6; J: TRBJ1-5; DNA: TGTGCCAGCAGTTGGGGACAGGGCAATCAGCCCCAGCATTTT; CDR3: CASSWGQGNQPQHF
D: TRBD1; size: .; V: TRBV30; J: TRBJ1-3; DNA: TGTGCCGGTACGCCGACAGGGCCTGGAAACACCATATATTTT; CDR3: CAGTPTGPGNTIYF
D: .; size: .; V: TRBV7-1; J: TRBJ2-6; DNA: TGTGCCAGCAGCATTTGTAATCACGAGGACAAAGTCGGGAACGTCCTGACTTTC; CDR3: CASSICNHEDKVGNVLTF
D: TRBD1; size: .; V: TRBV5-4; J: TRBJ1-2; DNA: TGTGCCAGCAGCTTGGGGGGACAGGGAATTGACTATGGCTACACCTTC; CDR3: CASSLGGQGIDYGYTF
D: TRBD1; size: .; V: TRBV6-6; J: TRBJ2-7; DNA: TGTGCCAGCAGTTCGTCGGGACAGGGGGTGAAGGAGCAGTACTTC; CDR3: CASSSSGQGVKEQYF
D: TRBD1; size: .; V: TRBV19; J: TRBJ1-3; DNA: TGTGCCAGTAAGGACAGGGTCTCTGGAAACACCATATATTTT; CDR3: CASKDRVSGNTIYF
D: .; size: .; V: TRBV13; J: TRBJ2-2; DNA: TGTGCCAGCAGCTTAGCGGGAGACCACACCGGGGAGCTGTTTTTT; CDR3: CASSLAGDHTGELFF
D: TRBD1; size: .; V: TRBV7-9; J: TRBJ1-2; DNA: TGTGCCAGCAGCTTTGGGGAGACGGACAGGGGTGACTATGGCTACACCTTC; CDR3: CASSFGETDRGDYGYTF